A selection of T cell receptor beta chains follows, all from one sample in a study of T cell responses to AZD1222 COVID-19 vaccine. Sequencing was performed with immunoSEQ multiplex PCR; in TCRdb, only in-frame clones are kept and a portion is missing. This table has roughly 120,000 clones, around 87% appearing once. This specimen was peripheral blood, taken on day 0 of AZD1222 vaccination. These receptors all come from an adult in good health. Both conserved end residues are part of each CDR3. D genes are given only for firm matches. For some rows the clone size is stated as once, few or many, or as a class when expanded; others skip it.

V gene: TRBV21-1; D gene: NA; clone size: NA; J gene: TRBJ2-5; CDR3 protein: CASSRNRRKRETQYF; CDR3 DNA: TGTGCCAGCAGCCGGAATAGGAGGAAGCGAGAGACCCAGTACTTC
V gene: TRBV5-4; D gene: TRBD1; clone size: NA; J gene: TRBJ2-1; CDR3 protein: CASSLALGQGTYNEQFF; CDR3 DNA: TGTGCCAGCAGCTTGGCCCTCGGACAGGGGACCTACAATGAGCAGTTCTTC
V gene: TRBV19; D gene: NA; clone size: NA; J gene: TRBJ1-3; CDR3 protein: CASSMEGRYSGNTIYF; CDR3 DNA: TGTGCCAGTAGTATGGAGGGTCGCTACTCTGGAAACACCATATATTTT
V gene: TRBV19; D gene: NA; clone size: NA; J gene: TRBJ1-5; CDR3 protein: CASSIGPIYSNQPQHF; CDR3 DNA: TGTGCCAGTAGTATAGGCCCTATCTATAGCAATCAGCCCCAGCATTTT
V gene: TRBV5-4; D gene: NA; clone size: NA; J gene: TRBJ2-2; CDR3 protein: CASGGTNTGELFF; CDR3 DNA: TGTGCCAGCGGCGGCACGAACACCGGGGAGCTGTTTTTT
V gene: TRBV7-2; D gene: NA; clone size: NA; J gene: TRBJ2-7; CDR3 protein: CASSPPGNFPYEQYF; CDR3 DNA: TGTGCCAGCAGCCCTCCCGGGAACTTCCCTTACGAGCAGTACTTC
V gene: TRBV5-8; D gene: TRBD1; clone size: NA; J gene: TRBJ2-7; CDR3 protein: CASSLYRGPYEQYF; CDR3 DNA: TGTGCCAGCAGCTTATACAGGGGGCCCTACGAGCAGTACTTC
V gene: TRBV11-2; D gene: NA; clone size: NA; J gene: TRBJ2-7; CDR3 protein: CASSLDRRGWNEQYF; CDR3 DNA: TGTGCCAGCAGCTTAGATCGTAGGGGGTGGAACGAGCAGTACTTC
V gene: TRBV4-1; D gene: NA; clone size: NA; J gene: TRBJ1-2; CDR3 protein: CASSRDRSGNYGYTF; CDR3 DNA: TGCGCCAGCAGCCGAGACAGGTCTGGAAACTATGGCTACACCTTC
V gene: TRBV19; D gene: TRBD1; clone size: once; J gene: TRBJ1-2; CDR3 protein: CASSRPGTGLNEGYTF; CDR3 DNA: TGTGCCAGTAGTAGACCCGGGACAGGGTTAAACGAGGGCTACACCTTC
V gene: TRBV7-9; D gene: NA; clone size: few; J gene: TRBJ2-7; CDR3 protein: CASSLPGAGTYEQYF; CDR3 DNA: TGTGCCAGCAGCTTACCCGGGGCAGGTACCTACGAGCAGTACTTC
V gene: TRBV28; D gene: TRBD2; clone size: NA; J gene: TRBJ2-1; CDR3 protein: CASSLSPLAGVEQFF; CDR3 DNA: TGTGCCAGCAGCCTATCCCCACTAGCGGGAGTTGAGCAGTTCTTC
V gene: TRBV5-1; D gene: TRBD1; clone size: NA; J gene: TRBJ1-1; CDR3 protein: CASSPGGGRDRYTEAFF; CDR3 DNA: TGCGCCAGCAGCCCCGGAGGGGGCCGGGACAGATACACTGAAGCTTTCTTT
V gene: TRBV5-4; D gene: TRBD2; clone size: NA; J gene: TRBJ2-1; CDR3 protein: CASRGEKLTTGNEQFF; CDR3 DNA: TGTGCCAGCCGGGGGGAAAAGCTTACTACGGGGAATGAGCAGTTCTTC
V gene: TRBV6-2/TRBV6-3; D gene: NA; clone size: NA; J gene: TRBJ1-1; CDR3 protein: CASSRNTEAFF; CDR3 DNA: TGTGCCAGCAGCCGAAACACTGAAGCTTTCTTT
V gene: TRBV7-9; D gene: NA; clone size: NA; J gene: TRBJ1-2; CDR3 protein: CASSLFRTSRTGNYGYTF; CDR3 DNA: TGTGCCAGCAGCTTATTTCGGACCTCCCGGACGGGTAACTATGGCTACACCTTC
V gene: TRBV7-2; D gene: TRBD2; clone size: NA; J gene: TRBJ2-3; CDR3 protein: CASSLGTSRDTDTQYF; CDR3 DNA: TGTGCCAGCAGCTTGGGGACTAGCCGAGACACAGATACGCAGTATTTT
V gene: TRBV19; D gene: TRBD1; clone size: NA; J gene: TRBJ2-3; CDR3 protein: CASREGGVTDTQYF; CDR3 DNA: TGTGCCAGTAGGGAAGGGGGCGTCACAGATACGCAGTATTTT
V gene: TRBV19; D gene: NA; clone size: NA; J gene: TRBJ2-1; CDR3 protein: CATKSDNEQFF; CDR3 DNA: TGTGCCACCAAGTCTGATAATGAGCAGTTCTTC
V gene: TRBV10-3; D gene: TRBD1; clone size: NA; J gene: TRBJ2-1; CDR3 protein: CAISGRDRVNHEQFF; CDR3 DNA: TGTGCCATCAGTGGGAGGGACAGGGTTAACCATGAGCAGTTCTTC
V gene: TRBV7-9; D gene: NA; clone size: once; J gene: TRBJ1-1; CDR3 protein: CASSSPRLTNTEAFF; CDR3 DNA: TGTGCCAGCAGCTCACCCCGCCTGACAAACACTGAAGCTTTCTTT
V gene: TRBV4-1; D gene: TRBD1; clone size: NA; J gene: TRBJ1-2; CDR3 protein: CASSQAALQGIYGYTF; CDR3 DNA: TGCGCCAGCAGCCAGGCGGCCTTACAGGGGATCTATGGCTACACCTTC
V gene: TRBV10-2; D gene: NA; clone size: NA; J gene: TRBJ2-3; CDR3 protein: CASSAFSTDTQYF; CDR3 DNA: TGCGCCAGCAGTGCCTTCAGCACAGATACGCAGTATTTT
V gene: TRBV4-2; D gene: TRBD2; clone size: NA; J gene: TRBJ2-2; CDR3 protein: CASSLAGGGYGELFF; CDR3 DNA: TGTGCCAGCAGCCTAGCGGGGGGCGGGTACGGGGAGCTGTTTTTT
V gene: TRBV4-3; D gene: NA; clone size: NA; J gene: TRBJ2-3; CDR3 protein: CASSLRLQQGTDTQYF; CDR3 DNA: TGCGCCAGCAGCCTACGACTTCAACAGGGCACAGATACGCAGTATTTT
V gene: TRBV30; D gene: NA; clone size: NA; J gene: TRBJ1-5; CDR3 protein: CAWSRGQFNQPQHF; CDR3 DNA: TGTGCCTGGAGCAGAGGACAGTTCAATCAGCCCCAGCATTTT
V gene: TRBV30; D gene: NA; clone size: NA; J gene: TRBJ2-3; CDR3 protein: CAWSEGRGDTQYF; CDR3 DNA: TGTGCCTGGAGTGAGGGTCGGGGAGATACGCAGTATTTT
V gene: TRBV4-3; D gene: NA; clone size: NA; J gene: TRBJ2-7; CDR3 protein: CASSHDGFYEQYF; CDR3 DNA: TGCGCCAGCAGCCATGACGGCTTCTACGAGCAGTACTTC
V gene: TRBV4-2; D gene: TRBD2; clone size: NA; J gene: TRBJ2-1; CDR3 protein: CASRAATSGGFNEQFF; CDR3 DNA: TGTGCCAGCAGGGCGGCCACTAGCGGGGGTTTTAATGAGCAGTTCTTC
V gene: TRBV7-9; D gene: NA; clone size: NA; J gene: TRBJ1-4; CDR3 protein: CASSLVGGNEKLFF; CDR3 DNA: TGTGCCAGCAGCTTAGTAGGGGGAAATGAAAAACTGTTTTTT
V gene: TRBV4-2; D gene: TRBD1; clone size: NA; J gene: TRBJ1-2; CDR3 protein: CASSQPGTGDLGNYGYTF; CDR3 DNA: TGTGCCAGCAGCCAGCCCGGGACAGGGGATCTTGGTAACTATGGCTACACCTTC
V gene: TRBV5-1; D gene: TRBD1; clone size: NA; J gene: TRBJ2-5; CDR3 protein: CASTQRDRVSTQYF; CDR3 DNA: TGCGCCAGCACTCAAAGGGACAGGGTGTCGACCCAGTACTTC
V gene: TRBV2; D gene: TRBD1; clone size: few; J gene: TRBJ1-4; CDR3 protein: CASSPGQTNEKLFF; CDR3 DNA: TGTGCCAGCAGCCCGGGACAGACTAATGAAAAACTGTTTTTT
V gene: TRBV28; D gene: TRBD1; clone size: NA; J gene: TRBJ1-2; CDR3 protein: CASSPPYRGGYTF; CDR3 DNA: TGTGCCAGCAGTCCACCTTACAGGGGTGGCTACACCTTC
V gene: TRBV27; D gene: NA; clone size: few; J gene: TRBJ1-5; CDR3 protein: CASSPHRDPSNQPQHF; CDR3 DNA: TGTGCCAGCAGTCCCCACAGGGATCCTAGCAATCAGCCCCAGCATTTT
V gene: TRBV4-1; D gene: NA; clone size: NA; J gene: TRBJ1-1; CDR3 protein: CASSSSRNTEAFF; CDR3 DNA: TGCGCCAGCAGCAGCAGTAGGAACACTGAAGCTTTCTTT
V gene: TRBV5-1; D gene: NA; clone size: NA; J gene: TRBJ2-4; CDR3 protein: CASSFRGRQNIQYF; CDR3 DNA: TGCGCCAGCAGCTTTAGGGGGAGGCAAAACATTCAGTACTTC
V gene: TRBV19; D gene: NA; clone size: NA; J gene: TRBJ1-5; CDR3 protein: CASKPGVNQPQHF; CDR3 DNA: TGTGCCAGTAAACCAGGGGTCAATCAGCCCCAGCATTTT
V gene: TRBV3-1/TRBV3-2; D gene: TRBD2; clone size: NA; J gene: TRBJ2-7; CDR3 protein: CASSPNKRDYEQYF; CDR3 DNA: TGTGCCAGCAGCCCGAACAAGCGGGATTACGAGCAGTACTTC
V gene: TRBV5-1; D gene: TRBD2; clone size: NA; J gene: TRBJ2-3; CDR3 protein: CASSLEAGGTDTQYF; CDR3 DNA: TGCGCCAGCAGCTTGGAAGCGGGGGGGACAGATACGCAGTATTTT